This T cell receptor (beta chain) was observed in a study of OX40 agonist ivuxolimab in advanced cancers. Findings of the study overall: Clonal expansion was seen in CD4+ and CD8+ blood T cells by week 6 at 0.1 to 3.0 mg/kg. Nonresponders included some who also had low normalized T-cell clonal expansion. Antigen specificity was not determined for the expanded peripheral T cells.

The protocol was immunoSEQ multiplex PCR, while the TCRdb copy is restricted to in-frame clones and leaves out a portion. Of 34,000 or so clones detected, roughly 79% appear once; the ten largest clones hold about 1.3%. A history of autoimmune disease or systemic immunosuppression excluded patients. V was pared by 2 bases and J by 8 bases, with 16 bases between. The CDR3 length is 14 residues. Germline CDR1 reads SGHRS; CDR2 reads YFSETQ. Points on this clone: Its target is unknown.

The sequence was collected from an adult with an advanced solid tumor such as melanoma, head and neck, liver or kidney cancer. This rearrangement joins TRBV5-1 to TRBJ1-2, with D possibly being TRBD1 (6 bases). Specimen: CD4+ or CD8+ T cells sorted from blood, collected in a trial of the OX40 agonist ivuxolimab. CDR3 sequence: CASSFQTGMEGYTF. The CDR3 DNA is TGCGCCAGCAGCTTCCAGACAGGCATGGAGGGCTACACCTTC.